Sequencing of this TCR beta chain was carried out in a study of cytomegalovirus exposure and HLA in healthy donors. Notes on the study in general: Many donors shared some public TCRs, even though most TCR sequences were rare.

The PCR contained 60 Vbeta and 13 Jbeta primers. The method was immunoSEQ multiplex PCR; TCRdb's version includes in-frame clones alone and lacks a portion of them. Of approximately 97,000 clones listed, 75% to 80% are singletons. V lost 5 bases, J lost 4 bases, and 15 bases lay in between. The length of the CDR3 is 16 residues. Germline V gene sequence: CDR1 SGHTA, CDR2 FQGTGA. About this clone itself: Its antigen is currently unknown.

The source is a male donor in good health and CMV-seropositive. V usage is TRBV7-3 and J usage is TRBJ2-6, with TRBD1 as a possible D gene (6 bases). The sequenced sample consisted of PBMCs. CDR3 in amino acids: CASSLTGSGGANVLTF. In DNA, the CDR3 is TGTGCCAGCAGCCTGACAGGTTCGGGCGGGGCCAACGTCCTGACTTTC.